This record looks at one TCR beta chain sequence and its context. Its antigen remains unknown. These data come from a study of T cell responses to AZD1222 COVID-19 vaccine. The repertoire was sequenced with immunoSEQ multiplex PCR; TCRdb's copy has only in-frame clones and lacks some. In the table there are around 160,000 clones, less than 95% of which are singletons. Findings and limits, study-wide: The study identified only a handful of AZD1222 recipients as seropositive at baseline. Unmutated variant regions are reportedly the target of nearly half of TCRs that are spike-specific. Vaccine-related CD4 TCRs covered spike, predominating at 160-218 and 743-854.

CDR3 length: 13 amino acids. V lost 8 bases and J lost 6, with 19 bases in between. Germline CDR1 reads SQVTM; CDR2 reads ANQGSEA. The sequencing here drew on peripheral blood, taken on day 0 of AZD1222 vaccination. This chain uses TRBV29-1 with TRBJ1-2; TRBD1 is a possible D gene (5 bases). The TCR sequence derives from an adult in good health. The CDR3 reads CSSYSREGNGYTF. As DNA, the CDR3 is TGCAGCTCATACTCCAGGGAAGGCAATGGCTACACCTTC.